The 7 T cell receptor beta chains below come from one sample, sequenced in a study of cytomegalovirus exposure and HLA in healthy donors. PCR employed 60 Vbeta and 13 Jbeta primers. Here immunoSEQ multiplex PCR was the method, and the copy in TCRdb shows in-frame clones only, minus some. In the table there are 170,000 or so clones, roughly 80% of which are singletons. Sequences were obtained from PBMCs. These receptors all stem from a woman between 50 and 59 years old in good health and CMV-seronegative.

The chain is built from TRBV6-6 and TRBJ1-3; D is unclear. V was pared by 7 bases and J by 7 bases, with 14 bases between. The CDR3 spans 13 residues. The germline V gene has CDR1 MNHNY and CDR2 SVGAGI (reference sequence). The chain's CDR3 is CASTPDGGNTIYF. The CDR3 coding sequence is TGTGCCAGCACCCCGGACGGCGGGAACACCATATATTTT.

The gene calls are TRBV5-6 and TRBJ2-5; 16 bases match TRBD2. From germline, CDR1 is SGHDT and CDR2 YYEEEE. The CDR3 has 16 residues. With V trimmed by 3 bases and J by 4 bases, 3 bases remained unmatched. CDR3 residues: CASSSGTSGRAETQYF. CDR3 sequence (DNA): TGTGCCAGCAGCTCCGGGACTAGCGGGAGGGCAGAGACCCAGTACTTC.

A word on this clone: The sample holds other DNA sequences that translate to the same CDR3. The rearrangement links TRBV9 to TRBJ1-1; D unclear. Germline CDR1 and CDR2: SGDLS and YYNGEE. The CDR3 loop spans 13 amino acids. V shed 2 bases and J shed 0 bases, with 5 bases lying between them. DNA of the CDR3: TGTGCCAGCAGCGTGGCCGTGAACACTGAAGCTTTCTTT. It yields the protein CASSVAVNTEAFF.

The V gene is TRBV12-5, the J gene TRBJ1-2; a possible D gene is TRBD1 (5 bases). There are 12 residues in the CDR3. V shed 6 bases and J shed 9 bases, with 14 bases lying between them. Germline values: CDR1 LGHNT, CDR2 FRNRAP. The CDR3 protein is CASGRDGGSYTF. The CDR3 region has the DNA TGTGCTAGTGGCAGGGACGGAGGGAGCTACACCTTC.

The chain carries TRBV6-5 and TRBJ2-2; TRBD2 matches at 10 bases. The J segment lost 7 bases and the V segment lost 0 bases, leaving 5 bases of the junction unmatched. The germline gives CDR1 MNHEY, CDR2 SVGAGI. The length of the CDR3 is 16 residues. CDR3 nucleotides: TGTGCCAGCAGTTACTCTAGCGGGGGGAATAACGGGGAGCTGTTTTTT. Protein product: CASSYSSGGNNGELFF.

The rearrangement links TRBV27 to TRBJ2-7, with 7 positions matching TRBD1. The CDR3 runs to 15 residues. Germline V gene sequence: CDR1 MNHEY, CDR2 SMNVEV (reference sequence). The trim removed 4 bases at V and 4 bases at J, leaving 10 bases unmatched. For the CDR3, the DNA is TGTGCCAGCAGTTCAGACAGGGTAGGACGGTACGAGCAGTACTTC. Translating gives CASSSDRVGRYEQYF.

The J gene is TRBJ1-1, the V gene TRBV28; TRBD1 aligns across 11 bases. CDR1 and CDR2 from the germline V gene are MDHEN and SYDVKM. The CDR3 extends over 14 amino acids. The V gene end was trimmed by 5 bases and the J gene end by 5 bases; junction bases not matched to a gene: 4. CDR3 coding DNA: TGTGCCAGCAGTGAGGGGGACAGGGGGACTGAAGCTTTCTTT. The encoded protein is CASSEGDRGTEAFF.